These 11 T cell receptor beta chains were all obtained from the same sample, sequenced in a study of cytomegalovirus exposure and HLA in healthy donors. The study ran its PCR with 60 Vbeta and 13 Jbeta primers. Generated by immunoSEQ multiplex PCR, the TCRdb table keeps only in-frame clones and is missing some. The sample has some 190,000 clones; approximately 81% are singletons. Sequenced material: PBMCs. Receptor source: a boy aged 2 to 10 in good health and CMV-seronegative.

V and J are TRBV27 and TRBJ2-7, with 7 bases that match TRBD2. V lost 5 bases, J lost 7 bases, and 8 bases stayed unmatched. CDR3 length equals 13 residues. The germline V gene encodes CDR1 MNHEY and CDR2 SMNVEV (reference sequence). CDR3 coding DNA: TGTGCCAGCAGTCCCCTGGGAGCGGGAGAGCAGTACGTC. Protein sequence: CASSPLGAGEQYV.

This clone was seen once. J is TRBJ2-4 and V is TRBV10-3; a possible D gene is TRBD2 (5 bases). The ends were cut back, 8 bases at V and 15 bases at J, with 14 bases in the middle. The germline CDR1 and CDR2 sequences are ENHRY and SYGVKD. This CDR3 has 10 amino acids. This CDR3 reads CAIQSRGGYF. CDR3 bases: TGTGCCATCCAGTCTCGAGGAGGGTACTTC.

This chain joins TRBV19 and TRBJ2-2; D is possibly TRBD2 (5 bases). This CDR3 is 16 amino acids long. Per germline, CDR1 LNHDA and CDR2 SQIVND (reference sequence). The V gene lost 7 bases and the J gene lost 2 bases, with 17 bases spanning the gap. CDR3 protein: CASTGFRGENTGELFF. The CDR3 nucleotides read TGTGCCAGTACCGGATTTCGGGGTGAAAACACCGGGGAGCTGTTTTTT.

This clone was counted once. The chain employs TRBV11-2 and TRBJ1-2, with TRBD1 identical over 10 bases. V was clipped by 4 bases and J by 7 bases; unmatched bases: 9. CDR3 length equals 15 residues. CDR1 and CDR2 (germline): SGHAT, FQNNGV. CDR3 residues: CASSSEGTGVPGYTF. The CDR3 coding sequence is TGTGCCAGCAGCTCGGAGGGGACAGGGGTCCCTGGCTACACCTTC.

The chain combines TRBV28 with TRBJ2-2, with 8 nucleotides matching TRBD1. The germline CDR1 and CDR2 sequences are MDHEN and SYDVKM. There are 14 residues in the CDR3. V dropped 6 bases and J dropped 3; count of bases not matched to a gene: 3. CDR3 DNA: TGTGCCAGCAGCCGGACAGGGCACACCGGGGAGCTGTTTTTT. This encodes CASSRTGHTGELFF.

V gene TRBV5-6 combines with J gene TRBJ2-7, with D perhaps TRBD1 (5 bases). This CDR3 contains 15 residues. Germline V gene sequence: CDR1 SGHDT, CDR2 YYEEEE. The V end was cut by 4 bases, the J end by 2 bases, with 16 bases between. In DNA, the CDR3 is TGTGCCAGCAGCGACTTGGGCCAAGGGGCCTACGAGCAGTACTTC. As protein: CASSDLGQGAYEQYF.

V gene TRBV14 combines with J gene TRBJ2-7; no clear D. Trimming stripped 4 bases from V and 3 bases from J, with 4 bases between. This CDR3 has 11 amino acids. Germline V gene lookup returns CDR1 SGHDN and CDR2 FVKESK. The CDR3 spells CASSRSYEQYF. CDR3 sequence (DNA): TGTGCCAGCAGCCGTAGCTACGAGCAGTACTTC. The full variable domain, its missing parts supplied by reference TRBV14 and TRBJ2-7, is EAGVTQFPSHSVIEKGQTVTLRCDPISGHDNLYWYRRVMGKEIKFLLHFVKESKQDESGMPNNRFLAERTGGTYSTLKVQPAELEDSGVYFCASSRSYEQYFGPGTRLTVT.

In its sample, this clone was seen a few times. V is TRBV2 and J is TRBJ1-5; 7 bases match TRBD1. CDR3 length: 14 amino acids. Unmatched junction bases numbered 1, after V lost 3 bases and J lost 2 bases. Germline V gives CDR1 SNHLY, CDR2 FYNNEI. The CDR3 region is CASSDDRGNQPQHF. DNA for the CDR3: TGTGCCAGCAGTGACGACAGGGGCAATCAGCCCCAGCATTTT. Looking up the rest from reference TRBV2 and TRBJ1-5 gives the full variable domain: EPEVTQTPSHQVTQMGQEVILRCVPISNHLYFYWYRQILGQKVEFLVSFYNNEISEKSEIFDDQFSVERPDGSNFTLKIRSTKLEDSAMYFCASSDDRGNQPQHFGDGTRLSIL.

This clone has just one count. This sequence joins TRBV7-9 and TRBJ1-6; D perhaps matches TRBD1 (6 bases). The germline V gene has CDR1 SEHNR and CDR2 FQNEAQ (reference sequence). This CDR3 spans 13 amino acids. Trimming cost V 5 bases and J 6 bases, with 8 bases left between them. CDR3 nucleotide sequence: TGTGCCAGCAGCCGGGACACTAATTCACCCCTCCACTTT. Amino acids: CASSRDTNSPLHF.

The chain couples TRBV27 to TRBJ2-3; no definite D call. V lost 5 bases to trimming and J lost 2 bases, with 11 bases between them. Germline V gives CDR1 MNHEY, CDR2 SMNVEV (reference sequence). The length of the CDR3 is 14 residues. The CDR3 bases are TGTGCCAGCAGTCCGGTTTTTTACACAGATACGCAGTATTTT. Protein product: CASSPVFYTDTQYF.

This clone was observed once. The CDR3 here is CASSRTGGPGSDTEAFF. In DNA form, the CDR3 reads TGTGCCAGTAGTAGAACAGGGGGCCCAGGGTCGGACACTGAAGCTTTCTTT. The V gene is TRBV19, the J gene TRBJ1-1; 9 bases are shared with TRBD1. Germline loops: CDR1 LNHDA, CDR2 SQIVND (reference sequence). The J segment lost 3 bases and the V segment lost 4 bases, leaving 12 bases of the junction unmatched. The CDR3 has 17 amino acids. Combining the CDR3 with reference TRBV19 and TRBJ1-1 gives the whole variable domain DGGITQSPKYLFRKEGQNVTLSCEQNLNHDAMYWYRQDPGQGLRLIYYSQIVNDFQKGDIAEGYSVSREKKESFPLTVTSAQKNPTAFYLCASSRTGGPGSDTEAFFGQGTRLTVV.